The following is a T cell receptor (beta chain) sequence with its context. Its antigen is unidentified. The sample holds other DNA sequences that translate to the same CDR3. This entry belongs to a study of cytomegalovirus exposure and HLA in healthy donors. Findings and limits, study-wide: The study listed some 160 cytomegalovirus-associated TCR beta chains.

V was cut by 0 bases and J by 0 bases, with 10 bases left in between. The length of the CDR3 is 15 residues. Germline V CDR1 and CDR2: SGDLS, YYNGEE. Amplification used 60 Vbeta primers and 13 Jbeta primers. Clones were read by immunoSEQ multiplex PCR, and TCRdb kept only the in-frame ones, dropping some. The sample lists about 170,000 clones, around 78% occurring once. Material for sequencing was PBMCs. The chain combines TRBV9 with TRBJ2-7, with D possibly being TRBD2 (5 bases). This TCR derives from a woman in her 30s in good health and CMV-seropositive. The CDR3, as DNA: TGTGCCAGCAGCGTAGAACCGGGAAGCTCCTACGAGCAGTACTTC. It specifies CASSVEPGSSYEQYF.